The T cell receptor (beta chain) under discussion was sequenced for a study of blood T cell repertoires in COVID-19. Whole-study context: PBMCs, B-cell-depleted T cells, or T cells were the source of the cDNA or gDNA that made up the material.

CDR3 length equals 15 residues. The study drew participants aged about 18 to 89 years from about two dozen US areas. Categorization into cohorts depended on clinical history that participants reported. Profiling relied on immunoSEQ multiplex PCR, and the TCRdb table lists in-frame clones only, not all of them. The data hold roughly 200,000 clones, with about 86% observed a single time. Material: PBMCs or T cells enriched from blood (not recorded which). The chain employs TRBV21-1 and TRBJ2-7; TRBD2, as called in the table, went unchecked against the DNA. TRBV21-1 is an annotated pseudogene. This receptor was taken from a woman aged 40 to 50 with acute COVID-19. The CDR3 loop is CASSASVFRAYEQYF. CDR3 coding DNA: TGTGCCAGCAGCGCTAGCGTCTTCAGGGCCTACGAGCAGTACTTC.